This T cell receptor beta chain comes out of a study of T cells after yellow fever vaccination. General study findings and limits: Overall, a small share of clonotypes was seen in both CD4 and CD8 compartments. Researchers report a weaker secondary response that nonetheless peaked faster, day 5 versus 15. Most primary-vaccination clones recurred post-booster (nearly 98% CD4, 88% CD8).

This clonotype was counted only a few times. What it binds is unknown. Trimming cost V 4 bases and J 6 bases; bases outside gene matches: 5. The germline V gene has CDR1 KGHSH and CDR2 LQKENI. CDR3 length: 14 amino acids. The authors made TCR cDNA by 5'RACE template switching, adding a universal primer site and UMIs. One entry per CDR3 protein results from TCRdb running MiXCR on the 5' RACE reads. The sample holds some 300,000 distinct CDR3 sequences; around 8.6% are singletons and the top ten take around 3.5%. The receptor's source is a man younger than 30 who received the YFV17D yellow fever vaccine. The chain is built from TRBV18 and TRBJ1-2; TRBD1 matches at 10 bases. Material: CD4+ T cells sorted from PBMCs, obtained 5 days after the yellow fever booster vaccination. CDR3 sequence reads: CASSHPDRGDGYTF. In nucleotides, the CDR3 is TGTGCCAGCTCACATCCGGACAGGGGGGATGGCTACACCTTC.